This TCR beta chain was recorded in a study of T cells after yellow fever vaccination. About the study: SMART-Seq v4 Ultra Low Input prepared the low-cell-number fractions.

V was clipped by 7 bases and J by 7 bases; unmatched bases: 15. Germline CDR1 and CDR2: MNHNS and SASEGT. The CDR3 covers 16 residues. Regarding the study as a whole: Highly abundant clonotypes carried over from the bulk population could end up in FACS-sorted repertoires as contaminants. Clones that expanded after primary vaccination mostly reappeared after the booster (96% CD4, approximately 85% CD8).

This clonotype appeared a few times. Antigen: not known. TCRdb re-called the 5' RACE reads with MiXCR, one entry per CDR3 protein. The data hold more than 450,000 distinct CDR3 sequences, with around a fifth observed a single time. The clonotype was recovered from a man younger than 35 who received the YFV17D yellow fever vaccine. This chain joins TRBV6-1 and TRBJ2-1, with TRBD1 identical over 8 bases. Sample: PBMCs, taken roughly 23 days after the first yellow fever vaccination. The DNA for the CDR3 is TGTGCCAGCACTCCTTACCCCGGGACAGGCATGAATGAGCAGTTCTTC. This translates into CASTPYPGTGMNEQFF.